This T cell receptor beta chain derives from a study of type 1 and type 2 diabetes patients. Background on the study: T cells were magnetically sorted from PBMCs as CD4+ or CD8+ subsets.

This clonotype appeared a few times. Its target is unknown. Germline V gene lookup returns CDR1 MDHEN and CDR2 SYDVKM. Trimming pared 7 bases from V and 8 bases from J, leaving 24 bases between. The CDR3 consists of 16 residues. Study conclusions and caveats: Some HECs seen only in T1D might also appear in more T2D or control samples. In CD4+ and CD8+ T cells, type 2 diabetes diversity exceeded type 1. Between type 2 diabetes and control samples, V and J usage averaged roughly 0.97 correlation.

The PCR template was genomic DNA. Multiplex PCR with 30 forward and 13 reverse primers amplified the TCR beta CDR3. TCRdb reanalysed the multiplex PCR reads using MiXCR and keeps one entry per CDR3 protein. The repertoire includes around 300,000 distinct CDR3 sequences, roughly 50% of them detected once, and roughly 15% sits in the top ten. This receptor was obtained from a man aged 18 to 29 with type 2 diabetes. Input material: peripheral blood mononuclear cells (PBMCs). This chain joins TRBV28 and TRBJ2-1; perhaps D is TRBD1 or TRBD2 (6 bases each). CDR3 nucleotide sequence: TGTGCCAGCAACGCCATGGGGGCTTGGGAGGACCATGAGCAGTTCTTC. It is translated as CASNAMGAWEDHEQFF.